The present TCR beta chain was sequenced within a study of OX40 agonist ivuxolimab in advanced cancers. For the wider study: The costimulatory receptor OX40 (CD134) was targeted by ivuxolimab, a fully human IgG2 agonistic monoclonal antibody. Intravenous ivuxolimab was administered to patients every 2 weeks at six dose levels: 0.01, 0.1, 0.3, 1.5, 3 and 10 mg/kg. Among the roughly 52 dose-escalation patients, about 19 had hepatocellular carcinoma, around 15 melanoma, 9 renal cell carcinoma and 9 head and neck cancer. The dose-escalation cohort was roughly 87% male with a mean age of approximately 60 years, ranging from roughly 23 to 90. Prior anti-PD-1, anti-PD-L1 or anti-CTLA-4 therapy was permitted, and checkpoint inhibitors had been received by roughly 42% of dose-escalation patients. Partial responses occurred in three dose-escalation patients: two with cutaneous melanoma and one with hepatocellular carcinoma. The point of sequencing TCRbeta in the periphery was to test whether ivuxolimab changed TCR sequence diversity and drove clonal T-cell expansion. The paper covers the monotherapy dose-escalation part of the phase I ivuxolimab trial, which included N of about 50 patients.

Patients with a history of autoimmune disease or receiving systemic immunosuppression were excluded from the trial. Peripheral blood for TCR sequencing was collected from all dose cohorts at baseline, on cycle 4 day 1, and on cycle 7 day 1. The samples were taken from a phase I, first-in-human, multicenter, open-label dose-escalation trial of ivuxolimab. Adults with locally advanced or metastatic head and neck squamous cell, hepatocellular, melanoma or renal cell carcinoma were enrolled in the trial. Before TCR sequencing, CD4+ and CD8+ T cells were separately sorted from peripheral blood. Comment on this clone: No cognate antigen has been identified for it. The sample holds no much larger clone one base away, and base qualities are not on file.

Genomic DNA was isolated from the sorted cells so that the TCRbeta CDR3 region could be sequenced. TCRbeta CDR3 regions were sequenced using the immunoSEQ Assay. Entries here come from immuneACCESS through TCRdb and include only in-frame sequences with V and J called. Some clones fail to appear in such tables; in the studies checked, an unresolved V gene covers under half of the shortfall, and the cause of the remainder is unknown. The sample records some 77,000 clones, more than 80% of which are singletons. The ten largest clonotypes hold about 5% of the sample. General study outcomes and caveats: The antigen specificity of the clonally expanded peripheral T cells was not determined. Low levels of normalized T-cell clonal expansion were also seen in some nonresponding patients. On average, CD8+ T cells showed more expanded clones than CD4+ T cells after ivuxolimab. Partial responders in the 0.1-3.0 mg/kg groups had among the lowest normalized peripheral clonal expansion, especially among CD8+ T cells. At doses of 0.1 to 3.0 mg/kg, clonal expansion of both CD4+ and CD8+ T cells in blood was seen between baseline and week 6.

Unmatched junction bases come to 11, with V trimmed by 4 bases and J by 1 base. The germline V gene yields ENHRY for CDR1 and SYGVKD for CDR2. The CDR3 measures 20 amino acids from cysteine to phenylalanine. Only the CDR3 DNA is retained, 60 bases long and in frame from the first base. The sequence was obtained from an adult with an advanced solid tumor such as melanoma, head and neck, liver or kidney cancer. The sample here was CD4+ or CD8+ T cells sorted from blood, taken in a trial of the OX40 agonist ivuxolimab. Recombination connected TRBV10-3 to TRBJ2-3; 16 nucleotides in the junction match TRBD2. The DNA is TGTGCCATCAGTGCACAACCCGGGACTAGCGGGAGGGCCGGCACAGATACGCAGTATTTT. Its product reads: CAISAQPGTSGRAGTDTQYF.